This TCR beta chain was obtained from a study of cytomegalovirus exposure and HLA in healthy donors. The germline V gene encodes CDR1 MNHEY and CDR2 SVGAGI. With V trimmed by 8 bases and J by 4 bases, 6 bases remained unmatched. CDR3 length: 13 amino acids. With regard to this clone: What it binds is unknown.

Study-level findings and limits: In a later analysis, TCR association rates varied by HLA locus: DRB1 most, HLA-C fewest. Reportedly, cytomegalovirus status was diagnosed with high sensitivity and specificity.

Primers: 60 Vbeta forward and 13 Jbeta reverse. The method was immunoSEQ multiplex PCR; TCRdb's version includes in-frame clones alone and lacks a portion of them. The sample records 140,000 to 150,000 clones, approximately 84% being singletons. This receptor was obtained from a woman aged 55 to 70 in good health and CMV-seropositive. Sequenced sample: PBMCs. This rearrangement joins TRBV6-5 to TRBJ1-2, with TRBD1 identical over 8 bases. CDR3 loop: CASGRQGTYGYTF. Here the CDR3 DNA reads TGTGCCAGCGGACGACAGGGGACCTATGGCTACACCTTC.